This TCR beta chain derives from a study of neurological immune-mediated disorders (dated by TCRdb to between 2019 and 2020). Study-wide context: Peripheral blood TCR-beta repertoires from patients with HTLV-I-associated myelopathy (HAM/TSP), patients with multiple sclerosis, and healthy controls were compared in the study using UMI-based sequencing. The cohort was made up of around 70 subjects, consisting of roughly 15 HAM/TSP patients, roughly 35 multiple sclerosis patients and some 20 healthy controls. The approximately 100 TCR-beta libraries included longitudinal samples, technical triplicates and paired sorted CD4+ and CD8+ T-cell subsets alongside PBMC samples.

cDNA was synthesized by template-switch 5'RACE using a primer with a 10-nucleotide random unique molecular identifier that tagged each TCR transcript. Every sequencing run covered 15-18 subjects and yielded more than 200 million TCR-beta sequences. Total RNA was extracted with the RNeasy kit. Using the KAPA Real-time Library Amplification kit, TCR-beta VDJ regions were amplified with primers for the TCR constant region and the 5'RACE anchor. Sample indexes and Illumina adaptors were added in a first PCR, and a second PCR then increased library yield. After Ampure bead purification, the TCR product of roughly 650 bp was size-selected on a 2% E-gel SizeSelection system. Before pooling, library quality was checked on a Bioanalyzer, concentration was measured with Qubit, and libraries were quantified with the Kapa Library Quantification kit. An Illumina HiSeq 2500 was used to sequence the libraries paired-end at 2 x 150 bp. To increase sequence diversity, roughly 24-30% phiX was spiked into each library pool. The paper's data handling went like this. Quality-filtered reads were processed with the UMI-based MiGEC pipeline, and over 90% of raw TCR sequences were removed by the MiGEC pipeline during error correction. VDJ genes were aligned to IMGT germline references, and each clonotype was defined by a unique CDR3 amino acid sequence together with V-J genes. Clonal expansion, Shannon diversity and CDR3 relatedness (CalcPairwiseDistances, ClusterSamples) were evaluated with VDJtools, and phylogenetic trees were built with CLCbio workbench. A clone was classed as expanded if it had 8 or more unique UMIs, a cutoff based on coefficient-of-variation modelling across technical triplicates. TCRdb ran its own pipeline on the public reads, namely fastp trimming at Q25 and MiXCR clone calling, and kept in-frame beta chains. Each entry is one CDR3 protein sequence, shown with its most common DNA and genes. The V and J calls were determined by TCRdb, not by the authors. The sample table contains about 50,000 distinct CDR3 sequences; only one count was recorded for 9% to 12% of them. Roughly 5.3% of the sample belongs to the ten largest clones.

Libraries from unsorted PBMCs were made from 2 million PBMCs kept in RNAlater at -80 degrees C until RNA extraction. Peripheral blood was subjected to Ficoll-Hypaque density gradient centrifugation to isolate PBMCs, which were then cryopreserved in liquid nitrogen. This clonotype was observed a handful of times. Its antigen has not been determined. Per-base qualities were not stored, and no clone one base away is much larger. General study outcomes and caveats: Across subjects, expanded clones never shared an identical CDR3 amino acid sequence, which suggests that the TCR-beta repertoires in every group were private. TCR clonal expansion was highest in HAM/TSP patients and lowest in MS patients, with MS patients falling below even healthy controls.

The receptor's source is a man in his 70s with HTLV-1-associated myelopathy (HAM/TSP). Sample: PBMCs.

The CDR3 is CASDSGAANYGYTF. The DNA reads TGTGCCAGCGATTCGGGGGCTGCTAACTATGGCTACACCTTC. The chain uses TRBV28 and TRBJ1-2; 6 matching bases give a weak D call of TRBD1. As encoded in the germline V gene, CDR1 is MDHEN while CDR2 is SYDVKM. The CDR3, cysteine through phenylalanine, is 14 amino acids long. Solely the CDR3 DNA is kept, with 42 bases framed from the first base. V lost 8 bases and J lost 0 bases; the stretch between them is 13 bases long.